The 10 T cell receptor beta chains listed next were all sequenced from one sample in a study of PD-L1 blockade in urothelial cancer. The protocol was immunoSEQ multiplex PCR, while the TCRdb copy is restricted to in-frame clones and leaves out a portion. The data show about 52,000 clones, roughly 80% seen once. The material was PBMCs, obtained around atezolizumab (anti-PD-L1) treatment. The receptors were sampled from a man between 65 and 80 years old with urothelial cancer.

The chain employs TRBV7-3 and TRBJ2-5; 9 positions match TRBD1. V shed 5 bases, J shed 7 bases, and the junction held 5 bases outside the gene matches. The CDR3 runs 13 residues. Germline V gene data show CDR1 as SGHTA and CDR2 as FQGTGA. The CDR3 is CASSRTGDGTQYF. The CDR3 nucleotides read TGTGCCAGCAGCCGGACAGGGGATGGGACCCAGTACTTC. Drawing the rest from reference TRBV7-3 and TRBJ2-5, the complete variable domain is GAGVSQTPSNKVTEKGKYVELRCDPISGHTALYWYRQSLGQGPEFLIYFQGTGAADDSGLPNDRFFAVRPEGSVSTLKIQRTERGDSAVYLCASSRTGDGTQYFGPGTRLLVL.

This clone was found a few times. The genes are TRBV4-2 and TRBJ2-5; 9 bases agree with TRBD2. Germline V gene sequence: CDR1 LGHNA, CDR2 YNFKEQ. The CDR3 has 17 amino acids. V lost 1 base, J lost 5 bases, and 11 bases stayed unmatched. The DNA for the CDR3 is TGTGCCAGCAGCCAAGTAGGGAGGGGAGCGGGAGGTGAGACCCAGTACTTC. Protein product: CASSQVGRGAGGETQYF.

The J gene is TRBJ1-6, the V gene TRBV5-5; 8 bases line up with TRBD1. The CDR3 contains 14 residues. Germline loops: CDR1 SGHKS, CDR2 YYEKEE (reference sequence). Unmatched junction bases numbered 13, after V lost 3 bases and J lost 17 bases. CDR3 nucleotides: TGTGCCAGCAGCTCCCGGGACAGGTTAAGTTTGTTCCACTTT. This translates into CASSSRDRLSLFHF. The whole variable domain, remainder taken from reference TRBV5-5 and TRBJ1-6, is DAGVTQSPTHLIKTRGQQVTLRCSPISGHKSVSWYQQVLGQGPQFIFQYYEKEERGRGNFPDRFSARQFPNYSSELNVNALLLGDSALYLCASSSRDRLSLFHFGNGTRLTVT.

The chain employs TRBV19 and TRBJ2-5; 9 bases are shared with TRBD2. The CDR3 sequence is 13 residues long. Germline assignment: CDR1 LNHDA and CDR2 SQIVND (reference sequence). V was pared by 8 bases and J by 3 bases, with 4 bases of the junction left unmatched. This CDR3 is CASQRGAKETQYF. Here the CDR3 DNA reads TGTGCCAGTCAGCGGGGGGCAAAAGAGACCCAGTACTTC.

The gene calls are TRBV27 and TRBJ2-3; 10 bases fit TRBD2. After removal of 6 bases from V and 4 bases from J, the junction contained 13 bases not matched to a gene. This CDR3 comprises 17 residues. Germline V gene data show CDR1 as MNHEY and CDR2 as SMNVEV (reference sequence). The CDR3 DNA is TGTGCCAGCAGGCCCCCTCGGACTAGCGGACGTCCAGATACGCAGTATTTT. Translated: CASRPPRTSGRPDTQYF.

This clone has just a few counts. The chain joins TRBV19 to TRBJ2-3; 7 bases are shared with TRBD1. Germline assignment: CDR1 LNHDA and CDR2 SQIVND (reference sequence). V trimming: 5 bases; J trimming: 0 bases; junction bases outside the gene matches: 5. The CDR3 is 15 amino acids. CDR3 sequence reads: CASSPGTVSTDTQYF. CDR3 coding DNA: TGTGCCAGTAGTCCTGGGACAGTTAGCACAGATACGCAGTATTTT.

As regards this clone: Compared with germline, one end of the junction differs, possibly owing to a read error. The chain links TRBV27 to TRBJ1-4; TRBD1 aligns across 7 bases. The V gene's germline CDR1 is MNHEY and CDR2 SMNVEV (reference sequence). The CDR3 length is 14 residues. CDR3 in amino acids: CASSLGRGNAKLFF. CDR3 bases: TGTGCCAGCAGTCTCGGCAGGGGGAATGCAAAACTGTTTTTT.

The V and J genes are TRBV4-1 and TRBJ1-5; 9 bases are shared with TRBD1. J lost 2 bases, V lost 1 base, and 0 bases had no gene match. The germline gives CDR1 MGHRA, CDR2 YSYEKL. The CDR3 contains 15 residues. The CDR3 loop is CASSQGTGGNQPQHF. DNA for the CDR3: TGCGCCAGCAGCCAAGGGACAGGGGGCAATCAGCCCCAGCATTTT.

The CDR3 sequence: CASSLPGLAGGQETQYF. The CDR3 nucleotides are TGTGCCAGCAGCTTACCGGGACTAGCGGGGGGCCAGGAGACCCAGTACTTC. The J gene is TRBJ2-5, the V gene TRBV5-4; 15 bases match TRBD2. CDR3 length equals 17 residues. CDR1 and CDR2 from the germline V gene are SGHNT and YYREEE (reference sequence). Losses at the gene ends were 2 bases for V and 5 bases for J; bases not matched to a gene: 7. The entire variable domain, with the rest obtained from reference TRBV5-4 and TRBJ2-5, is as follows: ETGVTQSPTHLIKTRGQQVTLRCSSQSGHNTVSWYQQALGQGPQFIFQYYREEENGRGNFPPRFSGLQFPNYSSELNVNALELDDSALYLCASSLPGLAGGQETQYFGPGTRLLVL.

The rearrangement joins TRBV25-1 to TRBJ2-1; D remains ambiguous. Germline CDR1 is MGHDK and CDR2 is SYGVNS. The CDR3 contains 14 residues. Trimming took off 4 bases at V and 2 bases at J, with 9 bases between the two ends. CDR3 amino acids: CASSALRPYNEQFF. CDR3 sequence (DNA): TGTGCCAGCAGTGCCCTACGCCCCTACAATGAGCAGTTCTTC. Full variable domain (outside the CDR3, taken from reference TRBV25-1 and TRBJ2-1): EADIYQTPRYLVIGTGKKITLECSQTMGHDKMYWYQQDPGMELHLIHYSYGVNSTEKGDLSSESTVSRIRTEHFPLTLESARPSHTSQYLCASSALRPYNEQFFGPGTRLTVL.